The 8 T cell receptor beta chains below were found in one sample sequenced in a study of beta chain features in type 1 diabetes. What was sequenced were expressed TCRB transcripts, since all of the isolated RNA had been reverse transcribed. Measured with immunoSEQ multiplex PCR; TCRdb has only the in-frame clones, and not every one. Among 500,000 to 700,000 clones listed, around 15% were seen once. Sequencing was performed on naive CD4+ T cells from blood. These receptors came from a man aged 18 to 30 in good health.

V usage is TRBV9 and J usage is TRBJ2-7, with D tentatively TRBD2 (5 bases). From germline, CDR1 is SGDLS and CDR2 YYNGEE. There are 12 residues in the CDR3. Trimming removed 0 bases from V and 8 bases from J, with 9 bases in between. CDR3 sequence (DNA): TGTGCCAGCAGCGTAGAGACGGGGAAGCAGTACTTC. Translation: CASSVETGKQYF.

The J gene is TRBJ2-1, the V gene TRBV12-5, with D maybe TRBD2 (7 bases). V lost 1 base and J lost 8, with 21 bases in between. The CDR3 totals 17 residues. CDR1 is LGHNT, CDR2 FRNRAP, per germline. The chain's CDR3 is CASGLAILGGARDEQFF. CDR3 DNA sequence: TGTGCTAGTGGTTTGGCAATCCTAGGGGGGGCCAGGGATGAGCAGTTCTTC.

This chain links TRBV7-3 with TRBJ2-3; 8 nucleotides agree with TRBD1. Germline-derived CDR1 and CDR2 are SGHTA and FQGTGA. V was pared by 5 bases and J by 4 bases, with 8 bases of the junction left unmatched. This CDR3 contains 15 residues. CDR3 loop: CASSHGGTGSDTQYF. Here the CDR3 DNA reads TGTGCCAGCAGCCACGGTGGGACAGGCTCAGATACGCAGTATTTT.

The sample holds a few counts of this clone. The chain joins TRBV9 to TRBJ2-7, with D uncertain. Trimming shortened V by 1 base and J by 1 base, and 6 bases separated the two germline ends. Germline CDR1 is SGDLS and CDR2 is YYNGEE. This CDR3 comprises 13 residues. The CDR3 DNA is TGTGCCAGCAGCGTACAGGATTCCTACGAGCAGTACTTC. This sequence encodes CASSVQDSYEQYF.

The V gene is TRBV19, the J gene TRBJ1-2; D remains ambiguous. Germline loops: CDR1 LNHDA, CDR2 SQIVND (reference sequence). This CDR3 is 11 amino acids long. V gave up 8 bases and J gave up 2 bases, with 6 bases separating them. The CDR3 DNA reads TGTGCCAGTCGGGCCAACTATGGCTACACCTTC. Residues: CASRANYGYTF.

This clone was observed a handful of times. The CDR3 DNA reads TGTGCCAGCAGCACCTCGTCTCCCACTAACTATGGCTACACCTTC. Translating it yields CASSTSSPTNYGYTF. The rearrangement joins TRBV7-9 to TRBJ1-2; D is uncertain. V lost 5 bases and J lost 0, with 13 bases in between. The CDR3 contains 15 residues. In germline, CDR1 is SEHNR, CDR2 FQNEAQ (reference sequence). Full variable domain (remainder filled in from reference TRBV7-9 and TRBJ1-2): DTGVSQNPRHKITKRGQNVTFRCDPISEHNRLYWYRQTLGQGPEFLTYFQNEAQLEKSRLLSDRFSAERPKGSFSTLEIQRTEQGDSAMYLCASSTSSPTNYGYTFGSGTRLTVV.

A few counts support this clone. The rearrangement links TRBV5-6 to TRBJ2-1, with 7 bases that match TRBD2. This CDR3 region has 15 residues. The V and J ends lost 2 bases and 7 bases, in that order; junction bases with no gene match: 9. CDR1 is SGHDT, CDR2 YYEEEE, per germline. The CDR3 DNA sequence: TGTGCCAGCAGCTTCCTAAGCGGGGTGCGTAATGAGCAGTTCTTC. Its translation: CASSFLSGVRNEQFF.

This chain uses TRBV18 with TRBJ2-1; no reliable D call. Germline CDR1 reads KGHSH; CDR2 reads LQKENI. This CDR3 comprises 16 residues. The V gene lost 3 bases and the J gene lost 0 bases, with 12 bases spanning the gap. The CDR3 loop is CASSPERGSSYNEQFF. Here the CDR3 DNA reads TGTGCCAGCTCACCGGAGAGAGGAAGCTCCTACAATGAGCAGTTCTTC.